One and the same sample provided the 27 T cell receptor beta chains below, sequenced in a study of blood T cell repertoires in COVID-19. Sequencing was performed with immunoSEQ multiplex PCR; in TCRdb, only in-frame clones are kept and a portion is missing. The sample yields roughly 200,000 clones, 70% to 90% seen once. Sequencing was done on a sample of peripheral blood. The receptors originated from a woman aged 35 to 49 who had recovered from COVID-19.

V and J are TRBV18 and TRBJ1-4; tentative D call: TRBD1 (6 bases). Deletions cut 6 bases from V and 3 bases from J, with 11 bases between. This CDR3 is built from 14 residues. Germline V gives CDR1 KGHSH, CDR2 LQKENI. CDR3 bases: TGTGCCAGCTCCCGGACAGTCCCTAATGAAAAACTGTTTTTT. The encoded protein is CASSRTVPNEKLFF.

The genes are TRBV6-5 and TRBJ2-2; tentative D call: TRBD2 (5 bases). This CDR3 is 14 amino acids long. Per the germline V gene, CDR1 is MNHEY and CDR2 is SVGAGI. Trimming took off 6 bases at V and 2 bases at J, with 10 bases between the two ends. The CDR3 sequence is CASSDGINTGELFF. The CDR3 coding sequence is TGTGCCAGCAGCGACGGGATCAACACCGGGGAGCTGTTTTTT.

V is TRBV5-5 and J is TRBJ1-1; D gene uncertain. Trimming removed 0 bases at V and 1 base at J, with 7 bases between. This CDR3 spans 14 amino acids. The germline V gene encodes CDR1 SGHKS and CDR2 YYEKEE (reference sequence). The CDR3 loop is CASSLERPNTEAFF. The CDR3 nucleotides are TGTGCCAGCAGCTTGGAGAGGCCGAACACTGAAGCTTTCTTT.

CDR3 protein: CASSWDTSGATDTQYF. The CDR3 coding sequence is TGTGCCAGCAGCTGGGACACTAGCGGGGCCACAGATACGCAGTATTTT. This sequence joins TRBV5-4 and TRBJ2-3, with 10 bases lining up with TRBD2. Trimming removed 3 bases from V and 2 bases from J; junction bases left unmatched: 6. Germline V gives CDR1 SGHNT, CDR2 YYREEE (reference sequence). This CDR3 contains 16 residues.

The V call is TRBV7-3, the J call TRBJ2-1; 10 nucleotides agree with TRBD1. The CDR3 is 15 residues long. The V gene's germline CDR1 is SGHTA and CDR2 FQGTGA. V shed 3 bases and J 5 bases; nucleotides not matched to a gene: 4. In DNA form, the CDR3 reads TGTGCCAGCAGCTTCGTGGGACAGGGGAACAATGAGCAGTTCTTC. Translating gives CASSFVGQGNNEQFF.

This clone came up once. This chain links TRBV27 with TRBJ1-5; D ambiguous. CDR1 and CDR2 (germline): MNHEY, SMNVEV (reference sequence). V lost 6 bases and J lost 0, with 21 bases in between. The CDR3 loop spans 18 amino acids. In DNA form, the CDR3 reads TGTGCCAGCAGCCTTAGCCGGGATAGTTTCGATAGCAATCAGCCCCAGCATTTT. This codes for CASSLSRDSFDSNQPQHF.

The rearrangement uses TRBV28 and TRBJ1-2, with D unclear. Germline lookup yields CDR1 MDHEN and CDR2 SYDVKM. The V gene lost 8 bases and the J gene lost 4 bases, with 14 bases spanning the gap. CDR3 size: 13 residues. CDR3 loop: CASRTPPSYGYTF. CDR3 in DNA: TGTGCCAGCCGAACTCCCCCCTCCTATGGCTACACCTTC.

The rearrangement uses TRBV13 and TRBJ2-7; D gene unclear. This CDR3 has 11 amino acids. V was trimmed by 5 bases and J by 0 bases, leaving 2 bases between them. Germline loops: CDR1 PRHDT, CDR2 FYEKMQ (reference sequence). CDR3: CASSHSYEQYF. CDR3 DNA: TGTGCCAGCAGCCACTCCTACGAGCAGTACTTC.

This clone was seen a few times. The chain recombines TRBV7-3 with TRBJ2-1; no firm D call. The CDR3 extends over 13 amino acids. The V gene's germline CDR1 is SGHTA and CDR2 FQGTGA. Deletions cut 4 bases from V and 9 bases from J, with 13 bases between. CDR3 in DNA: TGTGCCAGCAGCTCGTATATCGGTAGTGAGCAGTTCTTC. Translated, it gives CASSSYIGSEQFF.

This chain uses TRBV5-1 with TRBJ1-2; the D gene is possibly TRBD1 (6 bases). CDR1 is SGHRS, CDR2 YFSETQ, per germline. V lost 4 bases and J 0 bases, leaving 16 bases between the germline ends. CDR3 length: 16 residues. The chain's CDR3 is CASSGNTGNSNYGYTF. The CDR3 DNA reads TGCGCCAGCAGCGGGAACACAGGGAACTCTAACTATGGCTACACCTTC.

The chain joins TRBV2 to TRBJ1-3; D possibly corresponds to TRBD1 (6 bases). The CDR3 has 16 amino acids. The ends were cut back, 2 bases at V and 0 bases at J, with 11 bases in the middle. The germline V gene has CDR1 SNHLY and CDR2 FYNNEI. Written as DNA, the CDR3 is TGTGCCAGCAGTGAAACTCAGGGGACCTCTGGAAACACCATATATTTT. Its translation: CASSETQGTSGNTIYF. Full variable domain (missing parts from reference TRBV2 and TRBJ1-3): EPEVTQTPSHQVTQMGQEVILRCVPISNHLYFYWYRQILGQKVEFLVSFYNNEISEKSEIFDDQFSVERPDGSNFTLKIRSTKLEDSAMYFCASSETQGTSGNTIYFGEGSWLTVV.

The gene calls are TRBV7-6 and TRBJ2-1; 7 bases are a match to TRBD2. The trim removed 3 bases at V and 0 bases at J, leaving 5 bases unmatched. The CDR3 is made up of 16 amino acids. The germline V gene has CDR1 SGHVS and CDR2 FNYEAQ. DNA of the CDR3: TGTGCCAGCAGCTTGGCGGGAGCCTTCTCCTACAATGAGCAGTTCTTC. Translating it yields CASSLAGAFSYNEQFF. The entire variable domain, with the rest obtained from reference TRBV7-6 and TRBJ2-1, is as follows: GAGVSQSPRYKVTKRGQDVALRCDPISGHVSLYWYRQALGQGPEFLTYFNYEAQQDKSGLPNDRFSAERPEGSISTLTIQRTEQRDSAMYRCASSLAGAFSYNEQFFGPGTRLTVL.

The chain carries TRBV7-3 and TRBJ2-2; 8 nucleotides agree with TRBD1. The length of the CDR3 is 16 residues. V lost 4 bases, J lost 6 bases, and 10 bases stayed unmatched. Germline loops: CDR1 SGHTA, CDR2 FQGTGA. The CDR3 is CASSSYRGVDAGELFF. As DNA, the CDR3 is TGTGCCAGCAGCTCTTACAGGGGGGTGGACGCCGGGGAGCTGTTTTTT.

This rearrangement joins TRBV10-3 to TRBJ2-1; 11 bases are shared with TRBD1. There are 15 residues in the CDR3. Trimming at V came to 4 bases and at J to 7 bases, leaving 6 bases not matched to a gene. From germline, CDR1 is ENHRY and CDR2 SYGVKD. The CDR3 DNA is TGTGCCATCAGTGGGGACAGGGGGATAGGGAATGAGCAGTTCTTC. The encoded protein is CAISGDRGIGNEQFF.

The V and J genes are TRBV7-6 and TRBJ2-1, with 7 bases that match TRBD2. The CDR3 has 15 amino acids. Germline CDR1 SGHVS, CDR2 FNYEAQ. Trimming removed 6 bases from V and 7 bases from J; junction bases left unmatched: 12. The chain's CDR3 is CASSFVSGAGNEQFF. CDR3 in DNA: TGTGCCAGCAGTTTTGTGTCGGGAGCGGGGAATGAGCAGTTCTTC.

The chain carries TRBV27 and TRBJ2-7; D not resolved. CDR3 length equals 12 residues. Germline assignment: CDR1 MNHEY and CDR2 SMNVEV (reference sequence). The germline V and J ends were trimmed by 8 bases and 0 bases, with 8 bases remaining between them. CDR3 DNA sequence: TGTGCCAGCGGTCGGAGCTCCTACGAGCAGTACTTC. Protein product: CASGRSSYEQYF.

The V and J genes are TRBV19 and TRBJ2-6; maybe TRBD1 (6 bases). V lost 7 bases, J lost 2 bases, and 12 bases lay in between. This CDR3 contains 15 residues. Looked up from germline, CDR1 is LNHDA and CDR2 is SQIVND (reference sequence). DNA for the CDR3: TGTGCCAGTACCCAGGGGCTTACTGGGGCCAACGTCCTGACTTTC. It is translated as CASTQGLTGANVLTF.

This clone has just one count. V usage is TRBV7-9 and J usage is TRBJ1-1; TRBD1 is a possible D gene (6 bases). With 1 base removed from V and 6 bases from J, the gap between germline ends came to 12 bases. The CDR3 runs to 14 residues. Germline CDR1 and CDR2: SEHNR and FQNEAQ (reference sequence). CDR3 nucleotide sequence: TGTGCCAGCAGCTTAGTGTACAGGGCAGCTGAAGCTTTCTTT. Translation: CASSLVYRAAEAFF.

V is TRBV27 and J is TRBJ2-5; a weak D match, TRBD2 (5 bases). This CDR3 is 14 amino acids long. Trimming pared 5 bases from V and 3 bases from J, leaving 13 bases between. Germline loops: CDR1 MNHEY, CDR2 SMNVEV (reference sequence). The CDR3 here is CASSPRGREETQYF. CDR3 DNA: TGTGCCAGCAGTCCGCGAGGGCGGGAAGAGACCCAGTACTTC.

This chain connects TRBV7-9 to TRBJ2-4; D may be TRBD2 (6 bases). The germline V gene encodes CDR1 SEHNR and CDR2 FQNEAQ (reference sequence). V was trimmed by 2 bases and J by 4 bases, leaving 9 bases between them. This CDR3 region has 14 residues. The CDR3 DNA sequence: TGTGCCAGCAGCTTACCAGGGACTAAAAACATTCAGTACTTC. Amino acid sequence: CASSLPGTKNIQYF.

The chain recombines TRBV5-4 with TRBJ1-1; D is undetermined. CDR1 and CDR2 (germline): SGHNT, YYREEE (reference sequence). The ends were cut back, 3 bases at V and 12 bases at J, with 12 bases in the middle. CDR3 length: 11 amino acids. This CDR3 reads CASSSPLTTFF. CDR3 in DNA: TGTGCCAGCAGCTCGCCGCTAACGACTTTCTTT.

V and J are TRBV19 and TRBJ1-6; D not certain. V dropped 8 bases and J dropped 8 bases, with 19 bases sitting between them. This CDR3 has 15 residues. Germline CDR1 is LNHDA and CDR2 is SQIVND (reference sequence). CDR3 DNA sequence: TGTGCCAGTCAACGGGGAGGGTCTCTAGATTCACCCCTCCACTTT. It is translated as CASQRGGSLDSPLHF.

This chain links TRBV5-1 with TRBJ2-1, with D perhaps TRBD1 (6 bases). The CDR3 spans 16 residues. CDR1 is SGHRS and CDR2 is YFSETQ in the germline V gene. Trimming pared 0 bases from V and 6 bases from J, leaving 16 bases between. The DNA of the CDR3 is TGCGCCAGCAGCTTGGCCAGGGACATGACCCCCAATGAGCAGTTCTTC. Amino acid sequence: CASSLARDMTPNEQFF.

The rearrangement links TRBV5-1 to TRBJ2-7, with TRBD1 matching over 7 bases. J lost 1 base, V lost 4 bases, and 8 bases had no gene match. The length of the CDR3 is 15 residues. Germline CDR1 SGHRS, CDR2 YFSETQ. The DNA for the CDR3 is TGCGCCAGCAGCCCCACCCCGGACAGGTCCTACGAGCAGTACTTC. The encoded protein is CASSPTPDRSYEQYF.

This chain connects TRBV28 to TRBJ2-3, with D perhaps matching TRBD2 (6 bases). This CDR3 comprises 13 residues. Trimming pared 7 bases from V and 0 bases from J, leaving 8 bases between. CDR1 and CDR2 (germline): MDHEN, SYDVKM. This CDR3 reads CASNLASTDTQYF. CDR3 nucleotide sequence: TGTGCCAGCAACCTAGCGAGCACAGATACGCAGTATTTT. The full variable domain, in which reference TRBV28 and TRBJ2-3 provide the parts outside the CDR3, is DVKVTQSSRYLVKRTGEKVFLECVQDMDHENMFWYRQDPGLGLRLIYFSYDVKMKEKGDIPEGYSVSREKKERFSLILESASTNQTSMYLCASNLASTDTQYFGPGTRLTVL.

The V call is TRBV15, the J call TRBJ2-5; D possibly corresponds to TRBD1 (6 bases). Trimming pared 2 bases from V and 4 bases from J, leaving 11 bases between. Looked up from germline, CDR1 is LNHNV and CDR2 is YYDKDF (reference sequence). This CDR3 spans 14 amino acids. CDR3 in amino acids: CATSRPGERETQYF. CDR3 DNA: TGTGCCACCAGCAGACCAGGGGAACGAGAGACCCAGTACTTC.

The V call is TRBV20-1, the J call TRBJ2-7; no reliable D call. Germline loops: CDR1 DFQATT, CDR2 SNEGSKA (reference sequence). This CDR3 contains 11 residues. V was cut by 7 bases and J by 0 bases, with 7 bases left in between. The CDR3 DNA follows: TGCAGTGTTCAGTACTCCTACGAGCAGTACTTC. Amino acids: CSVQYSYEQYF.